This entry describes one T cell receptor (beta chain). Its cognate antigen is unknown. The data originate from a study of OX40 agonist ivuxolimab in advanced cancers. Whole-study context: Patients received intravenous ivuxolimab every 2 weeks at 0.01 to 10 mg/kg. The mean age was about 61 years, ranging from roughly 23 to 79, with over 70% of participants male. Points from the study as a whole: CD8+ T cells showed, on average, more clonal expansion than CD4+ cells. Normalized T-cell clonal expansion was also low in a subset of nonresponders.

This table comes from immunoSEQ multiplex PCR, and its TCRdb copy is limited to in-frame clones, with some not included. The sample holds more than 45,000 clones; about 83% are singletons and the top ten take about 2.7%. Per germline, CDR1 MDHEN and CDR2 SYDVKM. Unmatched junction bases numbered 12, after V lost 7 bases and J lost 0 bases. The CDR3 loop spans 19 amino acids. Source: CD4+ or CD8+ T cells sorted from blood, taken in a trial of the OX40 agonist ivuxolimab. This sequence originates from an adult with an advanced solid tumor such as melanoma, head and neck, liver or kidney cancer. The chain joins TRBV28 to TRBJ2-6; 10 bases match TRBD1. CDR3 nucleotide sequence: TGTGCCAGCACCGCCGGGACAGGGGTCAAAGGCTCTGGGGCCAACGTCCTGACTTTC. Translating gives CASTAGTGVKGSGANVLTF.